This T cell receptor beta chain was found in a study of cytomegalovirus exposure and HLA in healthy donors. General study findings and limits: Cytomegalovirus association was assigned to over 150 TCR beta chains.

This clone turned up a few times. Its target is not known. A multiplex PCR was run with 60 Vbeta primers and 13 Jbeta primers. Only in-frame clones appear in the TCRdb table, and some are missing; sequencing was by immunoSEQ multiplex PCR. The sample has over 150,000 clones, about 83% seen once. Germline V lookup: CDR1 LGHNA, CDR2 YSLEER. V gave up 2 bases and J gave up 3 bases, with 7 bases separating them. The CDR3 consists of 13 residues. The V gene is TRBV4-3, the J gene TRBJ1-1; D gene uncertain. The sequenced material came from PBMCs. The receptor comes from a woman aged 25 to 45 in good health and CMV-seronegative. The CDR3 here is CASSQLLDTEAFF. The CDR3 DNA reads as TGCGCCAGCAGCCAATTATTAGACACTGAAGCTTTCTTT.